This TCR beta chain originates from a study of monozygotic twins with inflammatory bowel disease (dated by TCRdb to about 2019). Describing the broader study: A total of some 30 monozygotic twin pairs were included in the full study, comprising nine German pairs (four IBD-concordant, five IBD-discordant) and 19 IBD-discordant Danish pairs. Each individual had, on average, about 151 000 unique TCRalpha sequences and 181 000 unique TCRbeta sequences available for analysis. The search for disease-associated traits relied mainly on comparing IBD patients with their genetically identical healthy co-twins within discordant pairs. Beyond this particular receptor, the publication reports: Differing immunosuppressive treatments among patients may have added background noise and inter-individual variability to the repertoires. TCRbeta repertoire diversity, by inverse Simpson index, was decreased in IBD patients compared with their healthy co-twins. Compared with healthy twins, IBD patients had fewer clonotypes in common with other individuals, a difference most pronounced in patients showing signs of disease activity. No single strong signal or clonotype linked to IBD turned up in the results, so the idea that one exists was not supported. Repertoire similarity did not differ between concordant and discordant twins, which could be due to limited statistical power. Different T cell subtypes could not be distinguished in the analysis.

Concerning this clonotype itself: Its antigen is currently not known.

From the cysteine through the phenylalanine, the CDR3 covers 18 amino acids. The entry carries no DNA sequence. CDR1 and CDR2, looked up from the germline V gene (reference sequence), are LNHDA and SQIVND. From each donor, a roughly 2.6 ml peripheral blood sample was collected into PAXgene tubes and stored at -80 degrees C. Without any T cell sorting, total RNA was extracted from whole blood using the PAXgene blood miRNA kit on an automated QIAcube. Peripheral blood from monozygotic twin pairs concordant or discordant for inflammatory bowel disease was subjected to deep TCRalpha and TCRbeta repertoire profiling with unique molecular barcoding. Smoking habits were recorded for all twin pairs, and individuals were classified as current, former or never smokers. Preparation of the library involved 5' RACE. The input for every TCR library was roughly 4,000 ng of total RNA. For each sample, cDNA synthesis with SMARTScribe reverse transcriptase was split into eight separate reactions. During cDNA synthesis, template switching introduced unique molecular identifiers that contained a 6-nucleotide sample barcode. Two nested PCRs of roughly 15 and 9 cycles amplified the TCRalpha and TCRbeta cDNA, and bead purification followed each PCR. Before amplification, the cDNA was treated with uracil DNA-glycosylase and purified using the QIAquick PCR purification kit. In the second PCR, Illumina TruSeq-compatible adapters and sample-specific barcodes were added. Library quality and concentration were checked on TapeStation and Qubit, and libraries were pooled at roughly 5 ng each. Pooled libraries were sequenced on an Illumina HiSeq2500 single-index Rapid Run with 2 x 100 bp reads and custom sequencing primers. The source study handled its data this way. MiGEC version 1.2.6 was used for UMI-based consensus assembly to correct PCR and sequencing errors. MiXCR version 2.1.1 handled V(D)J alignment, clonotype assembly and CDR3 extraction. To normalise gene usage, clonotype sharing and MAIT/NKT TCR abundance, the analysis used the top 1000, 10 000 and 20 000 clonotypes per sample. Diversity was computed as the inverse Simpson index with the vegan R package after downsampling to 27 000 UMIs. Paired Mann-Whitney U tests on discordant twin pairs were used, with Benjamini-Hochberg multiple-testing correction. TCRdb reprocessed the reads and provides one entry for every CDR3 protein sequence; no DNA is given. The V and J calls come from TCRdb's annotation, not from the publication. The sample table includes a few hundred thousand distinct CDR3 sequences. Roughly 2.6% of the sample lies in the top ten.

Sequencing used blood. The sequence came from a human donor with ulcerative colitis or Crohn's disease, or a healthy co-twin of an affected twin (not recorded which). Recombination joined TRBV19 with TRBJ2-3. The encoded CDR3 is CASSIGNLVLSGTDTQYF.